The source of this T cell receptor beta chain is a study of blood T cells in healthy people across ages. General observations from the study: A roughly linear fall in TCR beta diversity per million T cells was seen with increasing age. PBMC samples, being unsorted, prevented any conclusive comparison of naive and antigen-experienced cells.

Through a sample-barcoded 5' primer and a J-beta primer mix, a second PCR was run for roughly 7 to 11 cycles. TCRdb reprocessed the 5' RACE reads via MiXCR and lists one record per CDR3 protein. The sample consists of 1.5 million or so distinct CDR3 sequences, approximately 39% of them appearing once. About this clonotype: Its cognate antigen is unknown.

In germline, CDR1 is SGHAT, CDR2 FQNNGV. Trimming cost V 1 base and J 3 bases; bases outside gene matches: 5. CDR3 length: 17 amino acids. This sequence was found in a woman aged 18 to 35 in good health. The rearrangement joins TRBV11-2 to TRBJ2-5; 13 positions match TRBD2. Sequenced sample: blood. Written as DNA, the CDR3 is TGTGCCAGCAGCTTAGGGGGACTAGCGGGGTTAGAAGAGACCCAGTACTTC. Its protein is CASSLGGLAGLEETQYF.